The T cell receptor beta chain under discussion was sequenced for a study of blood T cell repertoires in COVID-19. Turning to the study itself: Samples representing acute and convalescent COVID-19 were sourced from the United States, Italy and Spain. T cells, B-cell-depleted T cells, or PBMCs provided the cDNA or gDNA that served as material.

Per the original data handling: For nucleated cells, counts were estimated from reference gene primer amplification. Measured with immunoSEQ multiplex PCR; TCRdb has only the in-frame clones, and not every one. V, J and clone size are taken as reported in that table, and D and trimming were inferred from the DNA itself. The data show approximately 210,000 clones, roughly 90% seen once. The germline CDR1 and CDR2 sequences are KGHSH and LQKENI. The CDR3 runs 14 residues. V lost 6 bases, J lost 5 bases, and 16 bases lay in between. Sequencing was carried out using peripheral blood. The V gene is TRBV18, the J gene TRBJ2-5, with D maybe TRBD2 (5 bases). The source of this sequence is a woman in her forties with acute or convalescent COVID-19. CDR3 loop: CASSRDTTGETQYF. CDR3 coding DNA: TGTGCCAGCTCCCGGGATACGACTGGGGAGACCCAGTACTTC.